These T cell receptor beta chains were read from a single sample in a study of T cell responses to AZD1222 COVID-19 vaccine. Profiled with immunoSEQ multiplex PCR; TCRdb holds only in-frame clones, not every one. The sample contains approximately 65,000 clones, around nine tenths of which appear only once. The sample here was peripheral blood, taken on day 0 of AZD1222 vaccination. The receptors were sampled from an adult in good health. Each CDR3 is given with its conserved first and last residue.

j_call: TRBJ1-4
v_call: TRBV10-2
cdr3_length: 15
cdr3_aa: CASSNSRGYREKLFF

j_call: TRBJ1-2
v_call: TRBV18
cdr3_length: 15
cdr3_aa: CASSPSQGFNYGYTF

j_call: TRBJ2-7
v_call: TRBV14
cdr3_length: 15
cdr3_aa: CASSHQRVPPYEQYF

j_call: TRBJ1-1
v_call: TRBV6-1
cdr3_length: 13
cdr3_aa: CAISGGMNTEAFF

j_call: TRBJ2-3
v_call: TRBV4-1
cdr3_length: 17
cdr3_aa: CASSHKGLASVTDTQYF

j_call: TRBJ2-1
v_call: TRBV18
cdr3_length: 12
cdr3_aa: CASSRLDNEQFF

j_call: TRBJ2-1
v_call: TRBV4-2
cdr3_length: 15
cdr3_aa: CASSQARTPYNEQFF

j_call: TRBJ2-1
v_call: TRBV10-1
cdr3_length: 14
cdr3_aa: CASSEEVVDNEQFF

j_call: TRBJ1-6
v_call: TRBV20-1
cdr3_length: 14
cdr3_aa: CSASEGQGASPLHF

j_call: TRBJ1-1
v_call: TRBV2
cdr3_length: 14
cdr3_aa: CASSGQGADTEAFF

j_call: TRBJ2-1
v_call: TRBV29-1
cdr3_length: 16
cdr3_aa: CSVEPAGLAAYNEQFF

j_call: TRBJ1-1
v_call: TRBV4-3
cdr3_length: 14
cdr3_aa: CASSQAAVGGEAFF

j_call: TRBJ2-3
v_call: TRBV2
cdr3_length: 14
cdr3_aa: CASRPGTGGLAQYF

j_call: TRBJ1-1
v_call: TRBV18
cdr3_length: 15
cdr3_aa: CASSPLGRTNTEAFF

j_call: TRBJ1-1
v_call: TRBV18
cdr3_length: 13
cdr3_aa: CASSPPTVMDAFF

j_call: TRBJ1-2
v_call: TRBV2
cdr3_length: 15
cdr3_aa: CASSVSFGVNYGYTF

j_call: TRBJ1-5
v_call: TRBV19
cdr3_length: 17
cdr3_aa: CASSTGTGTFSNQPQHF

j_call: TRBJ2-3
v_call: TRBV5-1
cdr3_length: 14
cdr3_aa: CASSFLASTDTQYF

j_call: TRBJ2-5
v_call: TRBV6-2/TRBV6-3
cdr3_length: 14
cdr3_aa: CASSYRDPQETQYF

j_call: TRBJ2-2
v_call: TRBV27
cdr3_length: 15
cdr3_aa: CASRGRSVRTGELFF

j_call: TRBJ2-7
v_call: TRBV7-8
cdr3_length: 12
cdr3_aa: CASSLLRYEQYF

j_call: TRBJ2-7
v_call: TRBV6-5
cdr3_length: 13
cdr3_aa: CASSYSLRAEQYF

j_call: TRBJ1-1
v_call: TRBV4-1
cdr3_length: 15
cdr3_aa: CASIDRGSGNTEAFF

j_call: TRBJ2-1
v_call: TRBV15
cdr3_length: 15
cdr3_aa: CATSRVGRVSNEQFF

j_call: TRBJ2-5
v_call: TRBV11-2
cdr3_length: 16
cdr3_aa: CASSLALASTQETQYF

j_call: TRBJ2-1
v_call: TRBV11-2
cdr3_length: 16
cdr3_aa: CASSFRMGPTYNEQFF

j_call: TRBJ1-5
v_call: TRBV6-1
cdr3_length: 14
cdr3_aa: CASSETGSEQPQHF

j_call: TRBJ1-4
v_call: TRBV6-5
cdr3_length: 14
cdr3_aa: CASSLSTGLEKLFF

j_call: TRBJ1-4
v_call: TRBV12-3/TRBV12-4
cdr3_length: 12
cdr3_aa: CASSRLGEKLFF

j_call: TRBJ2-6
v_call: TRBV19
cdr3_length: 17
cdr3_aa: CATWGQVLSSGANVLTF

j_call: TRBJ1-6
v_call: TRBV6-5
cdr3_length: 13
cdr3_aa: CASSPRENSPLHF

j_call: TRBJ2-7
v_call: TRBV28
cdr3_length: 17
cdr3_aa: CASSSGTSGRSSYEQYF

j_call: TRBJ2-1
v_call: TRBV3-1/TRBV3-2
cdr3_length: 12
cdr3_aa: CASSPVGAVQFF

j_call: TRBJ2-7
v_call: TRBV2
cdr3_length: 13
cdr3_aa: CASSQDYRYEQYF

j_call: TRBJ2-3
v_call: TRBV4-2
cdr3_length: 19
cdr3_aa: CASSQHVTSGSGGTDTQYF

j_call: TRBJ2-5
v_call: TRBV6-5
cdr3_length: 11
cdr3_aa: CASRRGETQYF

j_call: TRBJ1-6
v_call: TRBV20-1
cdr3_length: 14
cdr3_aa: CSASRDFYNSPLHF

j_call: TRBJ2-7
v_call: TRBV30
cdr3_length: 15
cdr3_aa: CAWSKGQIRTYEQYF